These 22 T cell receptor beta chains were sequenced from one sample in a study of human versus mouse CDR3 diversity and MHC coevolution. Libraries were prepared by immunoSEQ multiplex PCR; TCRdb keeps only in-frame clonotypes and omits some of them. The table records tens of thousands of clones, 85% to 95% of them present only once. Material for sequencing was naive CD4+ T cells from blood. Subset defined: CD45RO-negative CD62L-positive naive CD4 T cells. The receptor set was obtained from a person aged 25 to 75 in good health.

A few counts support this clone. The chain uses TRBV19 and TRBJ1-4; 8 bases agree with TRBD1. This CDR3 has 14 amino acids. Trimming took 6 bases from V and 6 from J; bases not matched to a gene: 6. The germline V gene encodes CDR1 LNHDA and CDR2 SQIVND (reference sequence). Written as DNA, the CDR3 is TGTGCCAGTAGCGGACAGGGCACGGATGAAAAACTGTTTTTT. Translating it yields CASSGQGTDEKLFF.

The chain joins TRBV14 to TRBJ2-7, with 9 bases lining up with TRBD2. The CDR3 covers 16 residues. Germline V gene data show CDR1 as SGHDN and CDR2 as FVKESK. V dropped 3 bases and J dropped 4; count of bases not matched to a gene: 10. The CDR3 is CASSQASGTSFYEQYF. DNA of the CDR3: TGTGCCAGCAGCCAGGCCTCCGGGACTAGCTTTTACGAGCAGTACTTC.

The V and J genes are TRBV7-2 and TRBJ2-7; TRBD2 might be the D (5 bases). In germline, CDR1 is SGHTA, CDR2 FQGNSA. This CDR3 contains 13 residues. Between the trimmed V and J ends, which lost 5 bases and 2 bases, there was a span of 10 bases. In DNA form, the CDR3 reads TGTGCCAGCAGCCCCGGGGTGACCTACGAGCAGTACTTC. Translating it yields CASSPGVTYEQYF.

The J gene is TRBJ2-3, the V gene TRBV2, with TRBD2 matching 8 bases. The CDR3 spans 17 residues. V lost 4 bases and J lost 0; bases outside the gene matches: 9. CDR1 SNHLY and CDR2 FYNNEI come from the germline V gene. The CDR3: CASSVRAGGASTDTQYF. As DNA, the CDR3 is TGTGCCAGCAGTGTTCGTGCGGGGGGTGCTAGCACAGATACGCAGTATTTT.

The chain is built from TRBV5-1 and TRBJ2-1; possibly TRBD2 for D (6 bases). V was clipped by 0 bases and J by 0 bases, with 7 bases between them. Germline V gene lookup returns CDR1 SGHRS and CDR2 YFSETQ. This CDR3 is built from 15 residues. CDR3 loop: CASSLAGVSYNEQFF. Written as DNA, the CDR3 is TGCGCCAGCAGCTTGGCGGGAGTCTCCTACAATGAGCAGTTCTTC.

The CDR3 DNA reads as TGTGCCACCAGCAGAACTAGCGGGCGCACAGATACGCAGTATTTT. Its translation: CATSRTSGRTDTQYF. The chain links TRBV15 to TRBJ2-3, with 9 bases matching TRBD2. The CDR3 spans 15 residues. V shed 2 bases and J 1 base; nucleotides not matched to a gene: 1. Germline CDR1 reads LNHNV; CDR2 reads YYDKDF (reference sequence). The whole variable domain, remainder taken from reference TRBV15 and TRBJ2-3, is DAMVIQNPRYQVTQFGKPVTLSCSQTLNHNVMYWYQQKSSQAPKLLFHYYDKDFNNEADTPDNFQSRRPNTSFCFLDIRSPGLGDTAMYLCATSRTSGRTDTQYFGPGTRLTVL.

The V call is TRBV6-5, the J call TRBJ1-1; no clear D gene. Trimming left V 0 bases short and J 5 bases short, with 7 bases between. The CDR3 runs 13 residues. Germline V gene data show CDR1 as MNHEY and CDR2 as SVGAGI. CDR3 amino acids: CASSYSSPTEAFF. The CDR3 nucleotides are TGTGCCAGCAGTTACTCGAGCCCGACTGAAGCTTTCTTT.

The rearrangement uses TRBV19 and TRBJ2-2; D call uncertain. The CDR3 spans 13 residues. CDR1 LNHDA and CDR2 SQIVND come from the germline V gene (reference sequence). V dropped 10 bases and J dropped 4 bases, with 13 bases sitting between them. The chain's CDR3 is CATLYHSTGELFF. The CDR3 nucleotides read TGTGCCACTTTATACCACTCCACCGGGGAGCTGTTTTTT.

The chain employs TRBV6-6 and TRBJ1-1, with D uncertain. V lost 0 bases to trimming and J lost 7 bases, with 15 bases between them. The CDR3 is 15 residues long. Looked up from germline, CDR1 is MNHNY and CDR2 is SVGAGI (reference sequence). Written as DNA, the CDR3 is TGTGCCAGCAGTTACTCTAACATACCTTCTGGTGAAGCTTTCTTT. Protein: CASSYSNIPSGEAFF.

The CDR3 DNA follows: TGTGCCAGCAGCTGGGTGGCGAACATTTTGGACAGGTCCGTCAATCAGCCCCAGCATTTT. It is translated as CASSWVANILDRSVNQPQHF. The chain joins TRBV9 to TRBJ1-5, with 7 bases lining up with TRBD1. Germline V CDR1 and CDR2: SGDLS, YYNGEE. V lost 4 bases to trimming and J lost 3 bases; unmatched junction nucleotides: 22. CDR3 length: 20 amino acids.

CDR3 DNA: TGTGCCAGCAGTGAAGAGGGGCACGAGCAGTACTTC. It yields the protein CASSEEGHEQYF. This chain uses TRBV6-1 with TRBJ2-7; perhaps TRBD1 as D (5 bases). The V end lost 1 base, the J end lost 5 bases, and 6 bases lay between the germline ends. Germline V gene data show CDR1 as MNHNS and CDR2 as SASEGT. This CDR3 region has 12 residues.

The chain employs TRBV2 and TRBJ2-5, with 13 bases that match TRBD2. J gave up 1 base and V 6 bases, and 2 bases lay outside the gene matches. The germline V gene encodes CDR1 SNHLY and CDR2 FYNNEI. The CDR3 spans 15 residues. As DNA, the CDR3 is TGTGCCAGCAGGGGGACTAGCGGGGCCCAAGAGACCCAGTACTTC. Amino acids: CASRGTSGAQETQYF.

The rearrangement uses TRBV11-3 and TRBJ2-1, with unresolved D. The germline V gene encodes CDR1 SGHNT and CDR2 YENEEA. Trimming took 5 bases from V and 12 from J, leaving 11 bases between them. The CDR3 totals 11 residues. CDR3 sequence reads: CASSPRRVQFF. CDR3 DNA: TGTGCCAGCAGCCCAAGACGGGTGCAGTTCTTC.

The CDR3 sequence: CASSLEAGADSPLHF. As DNA, the CDR3 is TGTGCCAGCAGCTTAGAGGCGGGGGCGGATTCACCCCTCCACTTT. The rearrangement uses TRBV7-9 and TRBJ1-6; maybe TRBD1 (6 bases). The CDR3 covers 15 residues. V shed 1 base and J shed 8 bases, with 12 bases lying between them. From germline, CDR1 is SEHNR and CDR2 FQNEAQ (reference sequence).

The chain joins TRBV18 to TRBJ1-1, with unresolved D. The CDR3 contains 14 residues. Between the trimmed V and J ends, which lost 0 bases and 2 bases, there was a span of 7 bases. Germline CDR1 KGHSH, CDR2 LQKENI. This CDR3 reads CASSPPAVNTEAFF. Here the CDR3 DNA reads TGTGCCAGCTCACCACCGGCCGTTAACACTGAAGCTTTCTTT.

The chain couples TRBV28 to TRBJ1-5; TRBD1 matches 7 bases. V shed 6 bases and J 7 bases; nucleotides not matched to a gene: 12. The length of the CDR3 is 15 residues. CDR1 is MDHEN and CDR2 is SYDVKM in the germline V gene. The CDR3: CASRPDRAQYQPQHF. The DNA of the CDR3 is TGTGCCAGCAGACCAGACAGGGCCCAATACCAGCCCCAGCATTTT.

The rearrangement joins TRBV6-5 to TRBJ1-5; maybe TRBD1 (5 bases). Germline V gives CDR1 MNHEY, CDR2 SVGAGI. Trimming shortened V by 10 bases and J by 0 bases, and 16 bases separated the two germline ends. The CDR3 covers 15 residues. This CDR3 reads CATRTYLYSNQPQHF. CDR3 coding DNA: TGTGCCACTCGGACATACCTTTATAGCAATCAGCCCCAGCATTTT.

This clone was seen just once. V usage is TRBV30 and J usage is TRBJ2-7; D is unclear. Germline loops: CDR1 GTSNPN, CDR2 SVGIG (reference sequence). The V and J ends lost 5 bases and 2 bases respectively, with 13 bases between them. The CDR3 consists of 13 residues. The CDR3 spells CAWVSTAAYEQYF. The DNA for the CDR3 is TGTGCCTGGGTATCGACTGCAGCCTACGAGCAGTACTTC.

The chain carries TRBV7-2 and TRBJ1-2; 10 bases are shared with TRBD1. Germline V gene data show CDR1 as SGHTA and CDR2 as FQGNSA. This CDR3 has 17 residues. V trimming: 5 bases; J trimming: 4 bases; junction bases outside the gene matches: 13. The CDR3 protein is CASSPGTGARGGYGYTF. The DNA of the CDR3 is TGTGCCAGCAGCCCCGGGACAGGGGCCCGCGGTGGCTATGGCTACACCTTC.

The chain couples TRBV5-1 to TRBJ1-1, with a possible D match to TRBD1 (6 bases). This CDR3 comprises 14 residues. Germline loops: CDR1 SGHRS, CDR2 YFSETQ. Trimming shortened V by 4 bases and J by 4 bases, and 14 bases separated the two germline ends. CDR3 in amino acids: CASSLQGWGTEAFF. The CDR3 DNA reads TGCGCCAGCAGCCTCCAGGGGTGGGGCACTGAAGCTTTCTTT.

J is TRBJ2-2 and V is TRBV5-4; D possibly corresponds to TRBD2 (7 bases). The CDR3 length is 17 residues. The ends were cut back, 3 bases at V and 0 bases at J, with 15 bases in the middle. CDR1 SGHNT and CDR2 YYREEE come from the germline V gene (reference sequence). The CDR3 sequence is CASSSVGGGANTGELFF. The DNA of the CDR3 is TGTGCCAGCAGCTCCGTTGGGGGGGGCGCGAACACCGGGGAGCTGTTTTTT.

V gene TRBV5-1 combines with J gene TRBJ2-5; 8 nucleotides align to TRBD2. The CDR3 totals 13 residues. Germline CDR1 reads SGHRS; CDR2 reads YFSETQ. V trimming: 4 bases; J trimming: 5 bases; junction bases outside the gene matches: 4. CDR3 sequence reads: CASSAGGAETQYF. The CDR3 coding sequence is TGCGCCAGCAGCGCCGGGGGGGCCGAGACCCAGTACTTC.